Following are 3 T cell receptor beta chains from one sample sequenced in a study of brain T cells in children with intractable seizures. TCRdb keeps only in-frame clones here, not all; method: immunoSEQ multiplex PCR. This sample has approximately 23,000 clones; 94% occur once, and the top ten carry under 7.5%. The material was peripheral blood, obtained at surgery. The receptors were gathered from a boy aged 5-17 years with focal cortical dysplasia and intractable seizures.

The rearrangement joins TRBV6-5 to TRBJ1-4; weak D call: TRBD1 (5 bases). CDR3 length: 13 residues. From germline, CDR1 is MNHEY and CDR2 SVGAGI. Trimming shortened V by 6 bases and J by 6 bases, and 11 bases separated the two germline ends. The CDR3 loop reads CASRFKGYEKLFF. The DNA for the CDR3 is TGTGCCAGCAGATTTAAGGGGTATGAAAAACTGTTTTTT.

The V call is TRBV7-9, the J call TRBJ2-1; 8 bases fit TRBD1. The germline V gene encodes CDR1 SEHNR and CDR2 FQNEAQ (reference sequence). The CDR3 contains 15 residues. V dropped 5 bases and J dropped 3; count of bases not matched to a gene: 6. The CDR3 nucleotides read TGTGCCAGCAGCCGCACAGGGGGACACTACAATGAGCAGTTCTTC. The encoded protein is CASSRTGGHYNEQFF.

V and J are TRBV3-1 (or the pseudogene TRBV3-2) and TRBJ1-1; tentatively, D is TRBD1 (5 bases). V lost 4 bases and J 8 bases, leaving 17 bases between the germline ends. This CDR3 has 14 amino acids. Germline values: CDR1 LGHDT, CDR2 YNNKEL (reference sequence). CDR3 sequence: CASSPSRAGVEAFF. The DNA of the CDR3 is TGTGCCAGCAGCCCCAGCCGGGCGGGGGTCGAAGCTTTCTTT.